The next 2 T cell receptor beta chains were all read from a single sample in a study of control samples from healthy donors and cancer patients. Data came from immunoSEQ multiplex PCR; TCRdb stores just in-frame clones and leaves some out. The table includes roughly 120,000 clones, over 90% detected once. Specimen: blood. These receptors came from a man aged 30-40 years in good health.

The chain joins TRBV10-3 to TRBJ2-2, with 7 nucleotides matching TRBD2. This CDR3 comprises 13 residues. From germline, CDR1 is ENHRY and CDR2 SYGVKD. This CDR3 reads CGGRAGDTGELFF. The CDR3, as DNA: TGTGGCGGAAGGGCGGGGGACACCGGGGAGCTGTTTTTT.

The rearrangement uses TRBV24-1 and TRBJ1-4; 10 nucleotides agree with TRBD1. Germline loops: CDR1 KGHDR, CDR2 SFDVKD. The length of the CDR3 is 15 residues. V shed 2 bases and J 7 bases; nucleotides not matched to a gene: 3. CDR3 amino acids: CATSDWDRGIEKLFF. For the CDR3, the DNA is TGTGCCACCAGTGATTGGGACAGGGGCATTGAAAAACTGTTTTTT.